The 26 T cell receptor beta chains below were found in one sample sequenced in a study of shared clonotypes between healthy human individuals (dated by TCRdb to 2020 to 2022). Receptor amplification or capture employed the immunoSEQ multiplex PCR assay. TCRdb carries this immuneACCESS record with in-frame sequences only. Its versions omit some clonotypes, under half of them owing to an unresolved V gene in the studies checked, with the rest unexplained. The sample data list under 1,900,000 clones, and just under 99% of these were observed just once. The ten most abundant clones make up over 0.3% of the sample. The sequencing sample was made of naive CD4+ T cells sorted from blood. The cell subset or site tag for this specimen amounts to: CD45RA+ positively selected. The source is a man aged 25 to 40 in good health.

The CDR3 loop is CASSLEREQYF. The CDR3 DNA reads TGTGCCAGCAGTTTGGAACGCGAGCAGTACTTC. This chain connects TRBV28 to TRBJ2-7; no clear D gene. The V end was cut by 3 bases, the J end by 6 bases, with 6 bases between. From germline, CDR1 is MDHEN and CDR2 SYDVKM. The CDR3 has 11 residues.

The chain employs TRBV9 and TRBJ2-3; the match to TRBD2 covers 9 bases. The germline V gene encodes CDR1 SGDLS and CDR2 YYNGEE. The CDR3 is 17 residues long. V lost 3 bases and J lost 5; bases outside the gene matches: 13. The CDR3 DNA reads as TGTGCCAGCAGCGCCCCAGGGGGGGCGGGAGGGGGAGATACGCAGTATTTT. It translates to CASSAPGGAGGGDTQYF.

The chain carries TRBV6-7 and TRBJ2-7, with D uncertain. TRBV6-7 belongs to the ORF category, with a function that is uncertain. CDR3 size: 13 residues. V lost 10 bases to trimming and J lost 3 bases, with 16 bases between them. Here the CDR3 reads CAIKDGNLYEQYF. The CDR3 DNA is TGTGCCATCAAGGACGGCAATCTCTACGAGCAGTACTTC.

V and J are TRBV11-2 and TRBJ2-3; 7 positions match TRBD2. Germline CDR1 and CDR2: SGHAT and FQNNGV. J was trimmed by 5 bases and V by 5 bases; bases with no gene match: 13. The CDR3 spans 16 residues. The CDR3 nucleotides are TGTGCCAGCAGCGGCAAGCTAGCGTGGGGGGGAGATACGCAGTATTTT. It yields the protein CASSGKLAWGGDTQYF.

The V call is TRBV6-1, the J call TRBJ1-1, with D possibly being TRBD1 (5 bases). The length of the CDR3 is 15 residues. Germline values: CDR1 MNHNS, CDR2 SASEGT. The V end was cut by 5 bases, the J end by 2 bases, with 15 bases between. CDR3 protein: CASSRYRIENTEAFF. CDR3 DNA: TGTGCCAGCAGTCGATACAGGATCGAAAACACTGAAGCTTTCTTT.

This chain joins TRBV9 and TRBJ2-3, with D possibly being TRBD2 (5 bases). Trimming pared 3 bases from V and 1 base from J, leaving 21 bases between. Germline CDR1 is SGDLS and CDR2 is YYNGEE. The length of the CDR3 is 18 residues. In nucleotides, the CDR3 is TGTGCCAGCAGCGCGCCCCGGGAACACTGGAAGGGCACAGATACGCAGTATTTT. Translating it yields CASSAPREHWKGTDTQYF. Combining the CDR3 with reference TRBV9 and TRBJ2-3 gives the whole variable domain DSGVTQTPKHLITATGQRVTLRCSPRSGDLSVYWYQQSLDQGLQFLIQYYNGEERAKGNILERFSAQQFPDLHSELNLSSLELGDSALYFCASSAPREHWKGTDTQYFGPGTRLTVL.

This chain links TRBV27 with TRBJ2-7, with D perhaps assigned TRBD1 or TRBD2 (5 bases each). Looked up from germline, CDR1 is MNHEY and CDR2 is SMNVEV (reference sequence). The CDR3 extends over 14 amino acids. V lost 5 bases and J 5 bases, leaving 16 bases between the germline ends. This chain's CDR3 is CASSLRDRADEQYF. CDR3 nucleotides: TGTGCCAGCAGTCTCCGGGACCGCGCCGACGAGCAGTACTTC.

The rearrangement joins TRBV21-1 to TRBJ2-7; TRBD1 is the table's D call and was not checked against the DNA. TRBV21-1 counts as a pseudogene. This CDR3 is built from 16 residues. CDR3 sequence reads: CASSKQGARAYIEQYF. CDR3 in DNA: TGTGCCAGCAGCAAACAGGGGGCGCGGGCCTACATCGAGCAGTACTTC.

Details on this clone: Other nucleotide sequences in the sample specify the same CDR3. The chain links TRBV27 to TRBJ2-6; no clear D. This CDR3 has 14 residues. V dropped 3 bases and J dropped 2 bases, with 5 bases sitting between them. The germline CDR1 and CDR2 sequences are MNHEY and SMNVEV (reference sequence). This CDR3 reads CASSLLAGANVLTF. The CDR3 DNA sequence: TGTGCCAGCAGTTTGCTAGCTGGGGCCAACGTCCTGACTTTC.

The gene calls are TRBV7-2 and TRBJ2-3; no definite D call. This CDR3 is built from 15 residues. CDR1 is SGHTA, CDR2 FQGNSA, per germline. Trimming took 1 base from V and 1 from J, leaving 9 bases between them. The CDR3 protein is CASSLGVGGTDTQYF. The DNA for the CDR3 is TGTGCCAGCAGCTTAGGTGTTGGAGGCACAGATACGCAGTATTTT.

The chain recombines TRBV19 with TRBJ2-6, with a possible D match to TRBD1 (5 bases). Germline V gene data show CDR1 as LNHDA and CDR2 as SQIVND (reference sequence). V shed 5 bases and J shed 2 bases, with 16 bases lying between them. The CDR3 is 17 residues long. CDR3 residues: CASSAMKARAGANVLTF. The CDR3 coding sequence is TGTGCCAGTAGTGCCATGAAGGCCAGGGCTGGGGCCAACGTCCTGACTTTC.

Notes on this clone: The sample holds other DNA sequences that translate to the same CDR3. This chain connects TRBV18 to TRBJ2-3; no reliable D call. CDR1 is KGHSH, CDR2 LQKENI, per germline. The V gene lost 3 bases and the J gene lost 0 bases, with 7 bases spanning the gap. CDR3 size: 14 residues. Here the CDR3 reads CASSPLTSTDTQYF. CDR3 in DNA: TGTGCCAGCTCACCTCTGACTAGCACAGATACGCAGTATTTT.

This chain links TRBV9 with TRBJ2-1, with a weak D call TRBD1 (6 bases). The ends were cut back, 3 bases at V and 1 base at J, with 17 bases in the middle. The CDR3 totals 17 residues. CDR1 and CDR2 (germline): SGDLS, YYNGEE. The CDR3 protein is CASSGPRGGLSYNEQFF. The CDR3 DNA is TGTGCCAGCAGCGGACCCAGAGGGGGATTATCCTACAATGAGCAGTTCTTC. Full variable domain (missing parts from reference TRBV9 and TRBJ2-1): DSGVTQTPKHLITATGQRVTLRCSPRSGDLSVYWYQQSLDQGLQFLIQYYNGEERAKGNILERFSAQQFPDLHSELNLSSLELGDSALYFCASSGPRGGLSYNEQFFGPGTRLTVL.

The chain combines TRBV18 with TRBJ2-7; D may match TRBD1 or TRBD2 (5 bases each). The CDR3 covers 13 residues. Looked up from germline, CDR1 is KGHSH and CDR2 is LQKENI. Between the trimmed V and J ends, which lost 0 bases and 6 bases, there was a span of 9 bases. CDR3 DNA: TGTGCCAGCTCACCACCGGGGGTAAGCGAGCAGTACTTC. Protein sequence: CASSPPGVSEQYF.

This chain connects TRBV20-1 to TRBJ2-7, with TRBD2 as a possible D gene (5 bases). Germline V gene sequence: CDR1 DFQATT, CDR2 SNEGSKA (reference sequence). CDR3 length: 11 residues. Trimming cost V 5 bases and J 4 bases, with 9 bases left between them. CDR3 residues: CSAPGEYEQYF. The CDR3 DNA reads as TGCAGTGCTCCTGGGGAGTACGAGCAGTACTTC.

V and J are TRBV7-9 and TRBJ2-7; D call uncertain. Per germline, CDR1 SEHNR and CDR2 FQNEAQ (reference sequence). The V end was cut by 2 bases, the J end by 2 bases, with 7 bases between. The CDR3 totals 13 residues. The CDR3 nucleotides read TGTGCCAGCAGCTTACCTCTCACCTACGAGCAGTACTTC. Its translation is CASSLPLTYEQYF.

This chain uses TRBV19 with TRBJ1-2; D unresolved. The CDR3 has 14 residues. V dropped 6 bases and J dropped 0 bases, with 11 bases sitting between them. Looked up from germline, CDR1 is LNHDA and CDR2 is SQIVND (reference sequence). The DNA of the CDR3 is TGTGCCAGTAGGTTCCTCGGACCTAACTATGGCTACACCTTC. Translation gives CASRFLGPNYGYTF.

The chain uses TRBV7-9 and TRBJ2-2; D is perhaps TRBD1 (5 bases). V lost 6 bases and J lost 8, with 10 bases in between. Germline V lookup: CDR1 SEHNR, CDR2 FQNEAQ (reference sequence). The CDR3 covers 12 residues. As DNA, the CDR3 is TGTGCCAGCAGTCCCCCAGGGGGGGAGCTGTTTTTT. Translated: CASSPPGGELFF.

The CDR3 reads CASSLDLWETQYF. As DNA, the CDR3 is TGTGCCAGCAGCTTAGATCTTTGGGAGACCCAGTACTTC. V and J are TRBV11-2 and TRBJ2-5; no definite D call. This CDR3 contains 13 residues. Germline V lookup: CDR1 SGHAT, CDR2 FQNNGV. V was pared by 0 bases and J by 5 bases, with 7 bases between. The full variable domain, its missing parts supplied by reference TRBV11-2 and TRBJ2-5, is EAGVAQSPRYKIIEKRQSVAFWCNPISGHATLYWYQQILGQGPKLLIQFQNNGVVDDSQLPKDRFSAERLKGVDSTLKIQPAKLEDSAVYLCASSLDLWETQYFGPGTRLLVL.

The chain is built from TRBV2 and TRBJ2-1; 10 nucleotides agree with TRBD2. Germline assignment: CDR1 SNHLY and CDR2 FYNNEI. The CDR3 loop spans 14 amino acids. Trimming took 6 bases from V and 1 from J; bases not matched to a gene: 0. The CDR3 sequence is CASRGLASYNEQFF. The CDR3 region has the DNA TGTGCCAGCAGGGGACTAGCGTCCTACAATGAGCAGTTCTTC.

The V call is TRBV19, the J call TRBJ1-1; TRBD1 matches 9 bases. This CDR3 region has 18 residues. In germline, CDR1 is LNHDA, CDR2 SQIVND (reference sequence). V was clipped by 0 bases and J by 5 bases; unmatched bases: 13. This CDR3 is CASSIEGFTGGLGTEAFF. For the CDR3, the DNA is TGTGCCAGTAGTATAGAGGGATTCACAGGGGGCTTGGGGACTGAAGCTTTCTTT.

The rearrangement uses TRBV25-1 and TRBJ2-6, with unresolved D. This CDR3 has 15 amino acids. The V gene lost 6 bases and the J gene lost 2 bases, with 11 bases spanning the gap. Germline V gives CDR1 MGHDK, CDR2 SYGVNS. In DNA, the CDR3 is TGTGCCAGCAGCTCCCCCTGGGCTGGGGCCAACGTCCTGACTTTC. The encoded protein is CASSSPWAGANVLTF.

This clone was seen a single time. Here the CDR3 reads CASRPGGGLQPQHF. The CDR3 DNA follows: TGTGCCAGCAGACCCGGTGGAGGGTTACAGCCCCAGCATTTT. The V gene is TRBV28, the J gene TRBJ1-5; D call uncertain. CDR3 length: 14 amino acids. Germline loops: CDR1 MDHEN, CDR2 SYDVKM. The V end was cut by 6 bases, the J end by 7 bases, with 16 bases between.

The chain has TRBV7-9 and TRBJ2-2; 13 bases are shared with TRBD2. With V trimmed by 5 bases and J by 6 bases, 15 bases remained unmatched. The CDR3 loop spans 19 amino acids. Germline assignment: CDR1 SEHNR and CDR2 FQNEAQ (reference sequence). The CDR3 DNA reads as TGTGCCAGCAGCCCCTCAACCCGACTAGCGGGAGGTTTCGCCGGGGAGCTGTTTTTT. Translated: CASSPSTRLAGGFAGELFF.

In its sample, this clone was seen once. The rearrangement uses TRBV5-1 and TRBJ2-5; D is unclear. The CDR3 is 14 residues long. Germline V CDR1 and CDR2: SGHRS, YFSETQ. V lost 1 base, J lost 5 bases, and 12 bases lay in between. CDR3 nucleotides: TGCGCCAGCAGCTTGTATGGGTCTCGGGAGACCCAGTACTTC. This gives the protein CASSLYGSRETQYF.

The chain carries TRBV5-1 and TRBJ2-1, with D perhaps matching TRBD1 or TRBD2 (6 bases each). CDR1 is SGHRS, CDR2 YFSETQ, per germline. The CDR3 runs to 16 residues. Between the trimmed V and J ends, which lost 4 bases and 4 bases, there was a span of 18 bases. The CDR3 DNA reads as TGCGCCAGCAGCGGGGGGCCGGGCACTGTATACAATGAGCAGTTCTTC. Its translation: CASSGGPGTVYNEQFF.